The present T cell receptor (beta chain) was sequenced within a study of identical twins. Unique molecular identifiers were in the cDNA, with template-switch universal primer binding. In TCRdb, the 5' RACE reads were re-called with MiXCR into one record per CDR3 protein. This table holds approximately 240,000 distinct CDR3 sequences, about 14% found once. Concerning this clonotype: Its antigen is unidentified.

Overall study findings and caveats: The study found excess low generation probability among twin-shared out-of-frame alpha sequences.

V gave up 7 bases and J gave up 7 bases; unmatched junction bases: 11. CDR1 is LGHNA, CDR2 YNFKEQ, per germline. The CDR3 totals 14 residues. What was sequenced was memory (CD45RO+) T cells sorted from blood. The source is a woman aged 18-29 years in good health. The chain has TRBV4-2 and TRBJ1-1, with TRBD1 matching over 8 bases. The CDR3 loop is CASTPGQDSIEAFF. In nucleotides, the CDR3 is TGTGCCAGCACCCCGGGACAGGATTCCATTGAAGCTTTCTTT.